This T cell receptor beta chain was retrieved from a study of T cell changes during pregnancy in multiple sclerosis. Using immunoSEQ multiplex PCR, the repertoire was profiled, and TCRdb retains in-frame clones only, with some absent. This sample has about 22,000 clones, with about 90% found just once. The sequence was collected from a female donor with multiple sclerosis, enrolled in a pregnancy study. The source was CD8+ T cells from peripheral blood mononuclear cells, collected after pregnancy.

CDR3 nucleotide sequence: TGTGCCAGTAGTTCCCTAGCGGGGGGTATATGGGATGAGCAGTTCTTC. Its translation is CASSSLAGGIWDEQFF. V gene TRBV19 combines with J gene TRBJ2-1; 11 bases align to TRBD2. The ends lost 5 bases at V and 8 bases at J; junction bases unmatched: 11. The CDR3 has 16 amino acids. The germline V gene encodes CDR1 LNHDA and CDR2 SQIVND (reference sequence).